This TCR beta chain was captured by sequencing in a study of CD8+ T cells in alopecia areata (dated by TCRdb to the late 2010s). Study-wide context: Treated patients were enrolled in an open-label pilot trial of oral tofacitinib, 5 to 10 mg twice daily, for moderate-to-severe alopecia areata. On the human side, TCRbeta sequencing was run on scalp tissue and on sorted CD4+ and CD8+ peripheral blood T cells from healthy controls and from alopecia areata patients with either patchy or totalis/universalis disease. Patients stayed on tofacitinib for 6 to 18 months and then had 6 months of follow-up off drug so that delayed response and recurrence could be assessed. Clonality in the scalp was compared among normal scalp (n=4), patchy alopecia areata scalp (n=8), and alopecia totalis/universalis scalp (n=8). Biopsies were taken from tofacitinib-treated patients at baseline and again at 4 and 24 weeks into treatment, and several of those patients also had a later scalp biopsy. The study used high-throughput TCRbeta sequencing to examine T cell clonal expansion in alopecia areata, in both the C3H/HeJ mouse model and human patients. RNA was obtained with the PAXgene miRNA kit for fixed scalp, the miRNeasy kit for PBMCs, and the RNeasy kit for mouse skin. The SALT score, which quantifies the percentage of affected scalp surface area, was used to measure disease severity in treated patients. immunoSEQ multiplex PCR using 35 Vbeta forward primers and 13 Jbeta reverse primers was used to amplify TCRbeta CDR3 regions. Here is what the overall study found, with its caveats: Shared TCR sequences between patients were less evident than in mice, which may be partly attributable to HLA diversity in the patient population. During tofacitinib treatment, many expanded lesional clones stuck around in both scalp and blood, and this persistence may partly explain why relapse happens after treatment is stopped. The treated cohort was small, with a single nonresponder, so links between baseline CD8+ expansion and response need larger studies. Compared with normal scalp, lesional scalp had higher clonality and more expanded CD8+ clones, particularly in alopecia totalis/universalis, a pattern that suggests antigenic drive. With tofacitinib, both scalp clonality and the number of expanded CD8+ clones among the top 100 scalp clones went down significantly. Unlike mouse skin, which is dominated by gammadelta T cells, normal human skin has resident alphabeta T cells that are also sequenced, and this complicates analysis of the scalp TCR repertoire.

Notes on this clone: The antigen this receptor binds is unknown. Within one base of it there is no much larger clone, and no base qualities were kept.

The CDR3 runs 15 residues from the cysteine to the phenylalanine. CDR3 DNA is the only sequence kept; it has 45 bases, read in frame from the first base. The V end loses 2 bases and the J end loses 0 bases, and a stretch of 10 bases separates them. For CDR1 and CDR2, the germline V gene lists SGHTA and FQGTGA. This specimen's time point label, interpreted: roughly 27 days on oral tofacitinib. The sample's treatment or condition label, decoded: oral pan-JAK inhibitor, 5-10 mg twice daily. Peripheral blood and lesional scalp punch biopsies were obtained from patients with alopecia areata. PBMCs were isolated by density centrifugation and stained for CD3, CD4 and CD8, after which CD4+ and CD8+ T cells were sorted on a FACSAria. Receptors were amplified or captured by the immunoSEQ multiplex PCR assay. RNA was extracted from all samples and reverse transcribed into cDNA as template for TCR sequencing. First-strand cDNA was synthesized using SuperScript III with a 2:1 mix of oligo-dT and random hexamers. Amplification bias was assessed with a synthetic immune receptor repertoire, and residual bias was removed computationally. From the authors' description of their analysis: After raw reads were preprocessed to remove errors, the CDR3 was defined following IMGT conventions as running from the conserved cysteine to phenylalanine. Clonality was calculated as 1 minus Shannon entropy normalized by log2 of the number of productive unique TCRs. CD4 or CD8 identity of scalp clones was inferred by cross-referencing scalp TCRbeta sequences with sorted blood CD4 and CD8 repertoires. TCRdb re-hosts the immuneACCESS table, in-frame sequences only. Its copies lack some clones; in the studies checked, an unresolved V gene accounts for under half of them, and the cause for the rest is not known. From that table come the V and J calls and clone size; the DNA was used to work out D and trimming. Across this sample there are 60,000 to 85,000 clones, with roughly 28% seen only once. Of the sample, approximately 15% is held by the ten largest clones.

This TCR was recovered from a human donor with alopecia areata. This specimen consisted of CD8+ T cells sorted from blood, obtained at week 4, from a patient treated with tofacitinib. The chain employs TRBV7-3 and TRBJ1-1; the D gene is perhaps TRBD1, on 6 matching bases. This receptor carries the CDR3 CASSLAQGLNTEAFF. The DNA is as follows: TGTGCCAGCAGCTTAGCCCAGGGGTTGAACACTGAAGCTTTCTTT.